This T cell receptor beta chain was captured by sequencing in a study of monozygotic twins with inflammatory bowel disease. Whole-study findings and limits: IBD patients displayed reduced TCRbeta diversity (inverse Simpson) when set against healthy co-twins.

Concerning this clonotype itself: Its antigen is currently unknown.

TCRalpha and TCRbeta cDNA went through two nested PCRs of about 15 and 9 cycles. TCRdb reprocessed the 5' RACE reads; each CDR3 protein has one entry and no DNA is given. Its listing shows approximately 160,000 distinct CDR3 sequences. The clonotype comes from a human donor with ulcerative colitis or Crohn's disease, or a healthy co-twin of an affected twin (not recorded which). The sequenced sample was blood.

This CDR3 is CASSLFQDTEAFF. This rearrangement joins TRBV7-9 to TRBJ1-1. The germline V gene has CDR1 SEHNR and CDR2 FQNEAQ (reference sequence). This CDR3 spans 13 amino acids. Full variable domain (missing parts from reference TRBV7-9 and TRBJ1-1): DTGVSQNPRHKITKRGQNVTFRCDPISEHNRLYWYRQTLGQGPEFLTYFQNEAQLEKSRLLSDRFSAERPKGSFSTLEIQRTEQGDSAMYLCASSLFQDTEAFFGQGTRLTVV.